A single sample is the source of the 31 T cell receptor beta chains below, sequenced in a study of a mutant IDH1 vaccine in newly diagnosed glioma. The protocol was immunoSEQ multiplex PCR, while the TCRdb copy is restricted to in-frame clones and leaves out a portion. This table has about 60,000 clones, approximately 84% appearing once. Time point denoted: week 11, during vaccination. Each vaccine dose was 300 ug of mutant IDH1 20-mer peptide, with topical imiquimod. Their cognate antigens are unknown. Sequencing was performed on PBMCs, taken from a glioma patient whose treatment included an IDH1 peptide vaccine. These receptors originate from a woman between 50 and 59 years old with glioma.

This chain joins TRBV13 and TRBJ1-2; 11 bases are shared with TRBD1. This CDR3 is built from 15 residues. The germline V gene has CDR1 PRHDT and CDR2 FYEKMQ (reference sequence). V gave up 4 bases and J gave up 5 bases; unmatched junction bases: 6. The CDR3 region is CASSSRGTGGYGYTF. In nucleotides, the CDR3 is TGTGCCAGCAGCTCCAGAGGGACAGGGGGATATGGCTACACCTTC.

J is TRBJ2-7 and V is TRBV5-8, with TRBD1 as a possible D gene (6 bases). The V and J ends lost 4 bases and 6 bases respectively, with 17 bases between them. The germline V gene has CDR1 SGHTS and CDR2 YDEGEE. This CDR3 comprises 14 residues. CDR3 sequence: CASSLRGPGAEQYF. The CDR3 DNA reads TGTGCCAGCAGCCTCAGGGGACCGGGCGCCGAGCAGTACTTC.

This clone occurred a few times. The chain combines TRBV18 with TRBJ1-5, with a weak D call TRBD1 (5 bases). CDR1 and CDR2 (germline): KGHSH, LQKENI. The CDR3 sequence is 15 residues long. Trimming took off 3 bases at V and 4 bases at J, with 13 bases between the two ends. This chain's CDR3 is CASSPTGQPNQPQHF. DNA for the CDR3: TGTGCCAGCTCACCCACGGGGCAGCCAAATCAGCCCCAGCATTTT.

The table lists this clone with a few counts. The V call is TRBV4-1, the J call TRBJ1-1, with TRBD1 as a possible D gene (5 bases). The V gene's germline CDR1 is MGHRA and CDR2 YSYEKL. Trimming removed 2 bases at V and 5 bases at J, with 12 bases between. The CDR3 consists of 14 residues. CDR3 sequence: CASSQLGKGTEAFF. CDR3 nucleotide sequence: TGCGCCAGCAGCCAACTTGGGAAGGGGACTGAAGCTTTCTTT.

The rearrangement links TRBV28 to TRBJ2-3, with TRBD2 identical over 9 bases. Germline-derived CDR1 and CDR2 are MDHEN and SYDVKM. The V gene end was trimmed by 3 bases and the J gene end by 9 bases; junction bases not matched to a gene: 13. The CDR3 contains 16 residues. The CDR3 DNA reads as TGTGCCAGCAGTTTCGCCGCGGGGGGGCCGAAGGACACGCAGTATTTT. It specifies CASSFAAGGPKDTQYF.

This chain links TRBV19 with TRBJ1-6; the D is unclear. Per the germline V gene, CDR1 is LNHDA and CDR2 is SQIVND (reference sequence). The CDR3 consists of 14 residues. V gave up 4 bases and J gave up 8 bases, with 12 bases separating them. CDR3 nucleotides: TGTGCCAGTAGTAAGACATACCTTGATTCACCCCTCCACTTT. Protein: CASSKTYLDSPLHF.

This clone was seen once. V and J are TRBV30 and TRBJ2-2, with D perhaps TRBD1 (6 bases). The CDR3 is 13 amino acids. Germline-derived CDR1 and CDR2 are GTSNPN and SVGIG (reference sequence). V was clipped by 3 bases and J by 2 bases, with 7 bases between them. In DNA, the CDR3 is TGTGCCTGGAGGGGACAAAACACCGGGGAGCTGTTTTTT. Translating it yields CAWRGQNTGELFF. Complete variable domain (other parts from reference TRBV30 and TRBJ2-2): SQTIHQWPATLVQPVGSPLSLECTVEGTSNPNLYWYRQAAGRGLQLLFYSVGIGQISSEVPQNLSASRPQDRQFILSSKKLLLSDSGFYLCAWRGQNTGELFFGEGSRLTVL.

The chain carries TRBV5-1 and TRBJ1-1, with TRBD1 identical over 7 bases. The germline gives CDR1 SGHRS, CDR2 YFSETQ. This CDR3 spans 16 amino acids. V was clipped by 0 bases and J by 4 bases; unmatched bases: 9. The CDR3 here is CASSLGFGGGGTEAFF. The CDR3 DNA follows: TGCGCCAGCAGCTTGGGGTTCGGAGGGGGCGGCACTGAAGCTTTCTTT.

This sequence joins TRBV27 and TRBJ2-7, with 11 bases identical to TRBD2. The CDR3 loop spans 15 amino acids. The ends lost 4 bases at V and 4 bases at J; junction bases unmatched: 6. Per germline, CDR1 MNHEY and CDR2 SMNVEV (reference sequence). The CDR3 region is CASSSLGTSGYEQYF. DNA of the CDR3: TGTGCCAGCAGTTCTCTAGGGACTAGCGGTTACGAGCAGTACTTC.

The CDR3 protein is CASSPLGVGSYEQYF. For the CDR3, the DNA is TGCGCCAGCAGCCCTCTTGGGGTCGGATCCTACGAGCAGTACTTC. The genes are TRBV4-1 and TRBJ2-7; no clear D. Trimming cost V 4 bases and J 1 base, with 14 bases left between them. The CDR3 runs to 15 residues. CDR1 and CDR2 (germline): MGHRA, YSYEKL.

V and J are TRBV10-2 and TRBJ2-3; D possibly corresponds to TRBD1 (5 bases). The CDR3 has 13 residues. In germline, CDR1 is WSHSY, CDR2 SAAADI. The V and J ends lost 11 bases and 6 bases respectively, with 18 bases between them. CDR3 sequence: CAGSEQEYDTQYF. CDR3 sequence (DNA): TGCGCCGGCTCGGAACAGGAATACGATACGCAGTATTTT.

This clone was observed once. V and J are TRBV19 and TRBJ1-4; 8 bases are shared with TRBD1. There are 15 residues in the CDR3. With V trimmed by 4 bases and J by 5 bases, 6 bases remained unmatched. Per germline, CDR1 LNHDA and CDR2 SQIVND (reference sequence). The CDR3 reads CASSTRTGSNEKLFF. Written as DNA, the CDR3 is TGTGCCAGTAGTACTCGGACAGGGAGCAATGAAAAACTGTTTTTT. Complete variable domain (other parts from reference TRBV19 and TRBJ1-4): DGGITQSPKYLFRKEGQNVTLSCEQNLNHDAMYWYRQDPGQGLRLIYYSQIVNDFQKGDIAEGYSVSREKKESFPLTVTSAQKNPTAFYLCASSTRTGSNEKLFFGSGTQLSVL.

The rearrangement joins TRBV5-5 to TRBJ1-2, with 7 nucleotides matching TRBD1. The germline V gene encodes CDR1 SGHKS and CDR2 YYEKEE (reference sequence). This CDR3 contains 15 residues. Unmatched junction bases numbered 8, after V lost 0 bases and J lost 6 bases. In DNA, the CDR3 is TGTGCCAGCAGCTTGGATCGACAGGGAGTCAATGGCTACACCTTC. Residues: CASSLDRQGVNGYTF.

The chain links TRBV7-9 to TRBJ1-4; no firm D call. The CDR3 has 14 amino acids. Germline V gives CDR1 SEHNR, CDR2 FQNEAQ (reference sequence). The V end lost 5 bases, the J end lost 4 bases, and 11 bases lay between the germline ends. CDR3 loop: CASSPIDINEKLFF. CDR3 sequence (DNA): TGTGCCAGCAGCCCCATCGACATTAATGAAAAACTGTTTTTT.

The chain couples TRBV6-1 to TRBJ1-5, with 7 bases that match TRBD1. The CDR3 is 15 amino acids. CDR1 and CDR2 (germline): MNHNS, SASEGT. V gave up 6 bases and J gave up 4 bases; unmatched junction bases: 9. The CDR3, as DNA: TGTGCCAGCAGAGTGAAGGGGGCAGGAAATCAGCCCCAGCATTTT. Residues: CASRVKGAGNQPQHF.

The V and J genes are TRBV6-4 and TRBJ1-2; a weak D match, TRBD1 (6 bases). The CDR3 runs to 15 residues. Trimming shortened V by 6 bases and J by 3 bases, and 17 bases separated the two germline ends. Germline assignment: CDR1 MRHNA and CDR2 SNTAGT. The CDR3 DNA sequence: TGTGCCAGCAGGGGCTGGGGGGGCGATTACTATGGCTACACCTTC. Protein sequence: CASRGWGGDYYGYTF.

This chain uses TRBV4-3 with TRBJ2-1; D remains unclear. This CDR3 contains 11 residues. Germline V gives CDR1 LGHNA, CDR2 YSLEER. Trimming took 0 bases from V and 7 from J, leaving 1 base between them. The chain's CDR3 is CASSQENEQFF. DNA of the CDR3: TGCGCCAGCAGCCAAGAAAATGAGCAGTTCTTC.

This clone was observed a single time. This chain's CDR3 is CSVSGGRAGNEQFF. CDR3 sequence (DNA): TGCAGCGTATCCGGCGGGAGAGCGGGTAATGAGCAGTTCTTC. This rearrangement joins TRBV29-1 to TRBJ2-1; TRBD2 matches 7 bases. CDR1 is SQVTM and CDR2 is ANQGSEA in the germline V gene. Germline trimming cut 6 bases from V and 7 bases from J; bases unmatched to any gene: 12. The CDR3 extends over 14 amino acids.

This chain joins TRBV29-1 and TRBJ2-1; 9 nucleotides agree with TRBD1. The V segment lost 6 bases and the J segment 6 bases; nucleotides outside the gene matches: 9. The germline V gene has CDR1 SQVTM and CDR2 ANQGSEA. The CDR3 loop spans 14 amino acids. The CDR3 DNA sequence: TGCAGCGTGGTTCCCGGGGACAGGGTCAATGAGCAGTTCTTC. This translates into CSVVPGDRVNEQFF.

This clone was seen a few times. The CDR3, as DNA: TGTGCCAGCAGCTCAGCCTCCTACGAGCAGTACTTC. It encodes CASSSASYEQYF. The V gene is TRBV5-6, the J gene TRBJ2-7; the D is unclear. CDR1 is SGHDT and CDR2 is YYEEEE in the germline V gene. The CDR3 spans 12 residues. V lost 3 bases, J lost 0 bases, and 4 bases lay in between.

The chain recombines TRBV5-1 with TRBJ2-1; 11 bases match TRBD2. The ends lost 5 bases at V and 4 bases at J; junction bases unmatched: 5. The V gene's germline CDR1 is SGHRS and CDR2 YFSETQ. The CDR3 consists of 15 residues. CDR3 DNA: TGCGCCAGCAGATACCTAGCGGGGGGATACAATGAGCAGTTCTTC. It codes for CASRYLAGGYNEQFF.

CDR3 nucleotide sequence: TGTGCCAGCAGTCATCTGGGACAGGGGGCGCGAGAGCAGTACTTC. Residues: CASSHLGQGAREQYF. The genes are TRBV5-4 and TRBJ2-7; 12 bases fit TRBD1. Germline V gene data show CDR1 as SGHNT and CDR2 as YYREEE (reference sequence). The ends lost 5 bases at V and 7 bases at J; junction bases unmatched: 10. The CDR3 consists of 15 residues.

The rearrangement uses TRBV5-1 and TRBJ2-5; no firm D call. Trimming took 4 bases from V and 2 from J, leaving 9 bases between them. The CDR3 has 13 amino acids. Per the germline V gene, CDR1 is SGHRS and CDR2 is YFSETQ. CDR3 sequence (DNA): TGCGCCAGCAGCCTAGGGAAGCAAGAGACCCAGTACTTC. Translated: CASSLGKQETQYF.

This clone was recorded once. The rearrangement links TRBV11-1 to TRBJ1-1; 8 nucleotides line up with TRBD1. The CDR3 sequence is 15 residues long. V was pared by 5 bases and J by 1 base, with 6 bases of the junction left unmatched. Per the germline V gene, CDR1 is SGHAT and CDR2 is FQDESV (reference sequence). The CDR3 DNA sequence: TGTGCCAGCAGCAGGCGACAGGGGAGGAACACTGAAGCTTTCTTT. Translation: CASSRRQGRNTEAFF.

This chain uses TRBV2 with TRBJ1-5; 8 nucleotides align to TRBD1. Trimming removed 3 bases from V and 9 bases from J; junction bases left unmatched: 4. Germline assignment: CDR1 SNHLY and CDR2 FYNNEI. The CDR3 is 13 amino acids. The chain's CDR3 is CASSDRQGRPQHF. CDR3 sequence (DNA): TGTGCCAGCAGTGACAGACAGGGGAGGCCCCAGCATTTT.

The chain uses TRBV27 and TRBJ1-2; the D gene is possibly TRBD1 (6 bases). This CDR3 has 15 residues. From germline, CDR1 is MNHEY and CDR2 SMNVEV (reference sequence). The V end lost 6 bases, the J end lost 3 bases, and 17 bases lay between the germline ends. As DNA, the CDR3 is TGTGCCAGCAGATTACAGACAGGTTCGGACTATGGCTACACCTTC. It translates to CASRLQTGSDYGYTF.

V and J are TRBV7-2 and TRBJ2-5; tentative D call: TRBD1 (5 bases). This CDR3 comprises 14 residues. V was pared by 0 bases and J by 5 bases, with 10 bases between. From germline, CDR1 is SGHTA and CDR2 FQGNSA. The CDR3 DNA reads TGTGCCAGCAGCTTAGCAGGGGTGGGGGAGACCCAGTACTTC. Encoded protein: CASSLAGVGETQYF.

The chain joins TRBV6-1 to TRBJ1-5; possibly TRBD1 for D (5 bases). V lost 2 bases and J 0 bases, leaving 8 bases between the germline ends. CDR1 MNHNS and CDR2 SASEGT come from the germline V gene. This CDR3 is built from 15 residues. The CDR3 DNA reads as TGTGCCAGCAGTGAATGGGGGAATAGCAATCAGCCCCAGCATTTT. Its protein is CASSEWGNSNQPQHF.

This chain links TRBV5-5 with TRBJ1-5; tentative D call: TRBD1 (6 bases). The CDR3 has 15 amino acids. The germline CDR1 and CDR2 sequences are SGHKS and YYEKEE (reference sequence). V lost 1 base to trimming and J lost 3 bases, with 11 bases between them. The CDR3 is CASSLLGGANQPQHF. CDR3 nucleotides: TGTGCCAGCAGCTTGTTGGGGGGGGCCAATCAGCCCCAGCATTTT.

This sequence joins TRBV4-2 and TRBJ2-2; 10 nucleotides agree with TRBD2. Trimming at V came to 0 bases and at J to 1 base, leaving 17 bases not matched to a gene. The CDR3 consists of 22 residues. Germline assignment: CDR1 LGHNA and CDR2 YNFKEQ. The CDR3 sequence is CASSQEQGRGSGGAGNTGELFF. The CDR3 DNA follows: TGTGCCAGCAGCCAAGAACAGGGGCGGGGGAGCGGGGGGGCCGGGAACACCGGGGAGCTGTTTTTT.

J is TRBJ1-2 and V is TRBV7-2; tentative D call: TRBD1 (6 bases). CDR1 and CDR2 (germline): SGHTA, FQGNSA. V lost 5 bases to trimming and J lost 4 bases, with 17 bases between them. This CDR3 is 15 amino acids long. The CDR3 region has the DNA TGTGCCAGCAGCCCAAACGGGGGCGCTGGCTATGGCTACACCTTC. This encodes CASSPNGGAGYGYTF.